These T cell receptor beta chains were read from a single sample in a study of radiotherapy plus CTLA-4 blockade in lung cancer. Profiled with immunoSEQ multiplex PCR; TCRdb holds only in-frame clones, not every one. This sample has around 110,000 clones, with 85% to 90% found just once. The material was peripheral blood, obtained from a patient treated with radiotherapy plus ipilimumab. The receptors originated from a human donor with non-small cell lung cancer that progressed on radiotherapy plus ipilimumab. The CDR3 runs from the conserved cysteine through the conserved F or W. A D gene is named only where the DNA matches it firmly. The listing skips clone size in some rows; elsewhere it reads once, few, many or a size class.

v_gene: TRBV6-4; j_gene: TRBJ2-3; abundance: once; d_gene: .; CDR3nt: TGTGCCAGCAGTGAGCAGGGTGGAGATACGCAGTATTTT; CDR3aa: CASSEQGGDTQYF
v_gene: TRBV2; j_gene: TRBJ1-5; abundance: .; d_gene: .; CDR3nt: TGTGCCAGCAGTCAGAGTTCTGGGGGGGATCAGCCCCAGCATTTT; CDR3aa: CASSQSSGGDQPQHF
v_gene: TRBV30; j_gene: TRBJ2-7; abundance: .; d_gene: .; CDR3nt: TGTGCCTGGAGTGTGCTATACGAGCAGTACTTC; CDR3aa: CAWSVLYEQYF
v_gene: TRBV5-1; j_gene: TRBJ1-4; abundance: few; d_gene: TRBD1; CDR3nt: TGCGCCAGCAGCGTAAGACAGGGGAACGAAAAACTGTTTTTT; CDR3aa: CASSVRQGNEKLFF
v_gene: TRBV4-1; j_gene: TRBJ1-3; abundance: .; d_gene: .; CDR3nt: TGCGCCAGCAGCCGCCTACCCGGGGTCGGTGGAAACACCATATATTTT; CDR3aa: CASSRLPGVGGNTIYF
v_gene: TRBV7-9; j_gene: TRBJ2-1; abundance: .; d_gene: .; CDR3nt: TGTGCCAGCAGCCGGAGACAGTACAATGAGCAGTTCTTC; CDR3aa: CASSRRQYNEQFF
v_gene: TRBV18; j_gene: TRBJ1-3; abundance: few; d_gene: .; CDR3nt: TGTGCCAGCTCGCCATTTCCACCAGGGGATGCTGGAAACACCATATATTTT; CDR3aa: CASSPFPPGDAGNTIYF
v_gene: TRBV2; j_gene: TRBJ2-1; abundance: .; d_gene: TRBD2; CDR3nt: TGTGCCAGCAGTCGTAGCGGGAACGATGAGCAGTTCTTC; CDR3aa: CASSRSGNDEQFF
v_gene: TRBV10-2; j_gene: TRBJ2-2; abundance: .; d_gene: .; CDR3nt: TGCGCCAGCAGTGAGTGGGGGGACACCGGGGAGCTGTTTTTT; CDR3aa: CASSEWGDTGELFF
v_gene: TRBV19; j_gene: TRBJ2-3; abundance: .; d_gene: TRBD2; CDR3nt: TGTGCCAGTAGTATGACTAGCGGGAGTGTCAGCACAGATACGCAGTATTTT; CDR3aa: CASSMTSGSVSTDTQYF
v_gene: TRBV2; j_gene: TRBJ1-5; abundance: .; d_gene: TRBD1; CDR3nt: TGTGCCAGCAGTGGGACAGGGGGAAATCAGCCCCAGCATTTT; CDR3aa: CASSGTGGNQPQHF
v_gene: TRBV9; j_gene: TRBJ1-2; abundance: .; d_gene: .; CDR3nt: TGTGCCAGCAGCGCGGGGGGAGGAGATGGCTACACCTTC; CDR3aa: CASSAGGGDGYTF
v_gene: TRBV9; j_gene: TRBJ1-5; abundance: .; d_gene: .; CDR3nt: TGTGCCAGCAGCGGAACGGGGTTTGGGCAGCCCCAGCATTTT; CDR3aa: CASSGTGFGQPQHF
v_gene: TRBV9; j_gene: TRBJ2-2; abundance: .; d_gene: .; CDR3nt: TGTGCCAGCAGCGTAGCGGGAGCGGTTAGAGGCACCGGGGAGCTGTTTTTT; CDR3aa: CASSVAGAVRGTGELFF
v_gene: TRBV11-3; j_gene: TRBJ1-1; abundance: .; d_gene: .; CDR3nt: TGTGCCAGCAGCCCCTCAGGTCGGCAGGGTGGTACTGAAGCTTTCTTT; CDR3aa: CASSPSGRQGGTEAFF
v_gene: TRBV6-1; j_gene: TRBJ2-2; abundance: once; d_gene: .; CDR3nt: TGTGCCAGCAGGGGGGACACCTCCGGGGAGCTGTTTTTT; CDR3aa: CASRGDTSGELFF
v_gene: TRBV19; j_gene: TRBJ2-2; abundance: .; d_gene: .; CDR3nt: TGTGCCACTAGCCGCGACACCGGGGAGCTGTTTTTT; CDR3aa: CATSRDTGELFF
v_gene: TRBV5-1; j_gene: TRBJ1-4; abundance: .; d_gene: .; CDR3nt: TGCGCCAGCAGCCCGATGGCCGGGGCAACTAATGAAAAACTGTTTTTT; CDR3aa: CASSPMAGATNEKLFF
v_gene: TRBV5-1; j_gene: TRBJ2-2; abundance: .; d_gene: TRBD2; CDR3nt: TGCGCCAGCAGCTCGGGACTAGCGGGAGCGATTCATCACACCGGGGAGCTGTTTTTT; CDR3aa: CASSSGLAGAIHHTGELFF
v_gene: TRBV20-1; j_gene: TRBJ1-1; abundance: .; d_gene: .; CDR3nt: TGCAGTGCTAGTACGAACACTGAAGCTTTCTTT; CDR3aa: CSASTNTEAFF
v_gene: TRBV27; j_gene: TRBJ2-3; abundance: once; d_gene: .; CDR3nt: TGTGCCAGCAGTTTATCAGGGGCTGCACTAATCCCAGATACGCAGTATTTT; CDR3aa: CASSLSGAALIPDTQYF
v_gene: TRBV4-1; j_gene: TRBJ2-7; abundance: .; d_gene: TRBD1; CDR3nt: TGCGCCAGCAGCCAAGGTATTTGGACAGGAGTACTCTACGAGCAGTACTTC; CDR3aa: CASSQGIWTGVLYEQYF
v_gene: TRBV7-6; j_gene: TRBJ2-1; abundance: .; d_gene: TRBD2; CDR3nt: TGTGCCAGCAGCTTCGCGGGAGGAGGGCAGTTCTTC; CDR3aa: CASSFAGGGQFF
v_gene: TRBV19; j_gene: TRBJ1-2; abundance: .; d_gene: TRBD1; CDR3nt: TGTGCCAGTAGTCCCTCCAGGGACAGGGGTGCTCGAGAGGGCTACACCTTC; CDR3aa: CASSPSRDRGAREGYTF
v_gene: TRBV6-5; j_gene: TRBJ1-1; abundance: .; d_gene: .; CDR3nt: TGTGCCAGCAGTTACTTTCGGGGACCAAAGAACACTGAAGCTTTCTTT; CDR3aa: CASSYFRGPKNTEAFF
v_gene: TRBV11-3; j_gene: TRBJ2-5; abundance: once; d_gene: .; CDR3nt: TGTGCCAGCACAATAGCTGTTTCTGAGACCCAGTACTTC; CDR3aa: CASTIAVSETQYF
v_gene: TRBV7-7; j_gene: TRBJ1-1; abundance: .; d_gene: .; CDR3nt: TGTGCTAGCAGCTTTACCCTGGGCACTGAAGCTTTCTTT; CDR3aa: CASSFTLGTEAFF
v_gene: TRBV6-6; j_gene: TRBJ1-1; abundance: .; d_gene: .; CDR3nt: TGTGCCAGCAGTTACGATAGGGGGGCGAACACTGAAGCTTTCTTT; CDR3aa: CASSYDRGANTEAFF
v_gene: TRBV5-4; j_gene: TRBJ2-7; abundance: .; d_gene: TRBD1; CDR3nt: TGTGCCAGCAGCTCAGGGGGAGACAGGAGTTGGCAGTACTTC; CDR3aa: CASSSGGDRSWQYF
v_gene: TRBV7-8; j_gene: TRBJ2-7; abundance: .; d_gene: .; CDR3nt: TGTGCCAGCAGCTTAGAATGGTCAGGGGCGCCTTACGAGCAGTACTTC; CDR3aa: CASSLEWSGAPYEQYF
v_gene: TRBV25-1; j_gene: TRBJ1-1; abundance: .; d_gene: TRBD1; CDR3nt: TGTGCCAGCAGTTCACCTGGGACAGCTCAAGCTTTCTTT; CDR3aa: CASSSPGTAQAFF
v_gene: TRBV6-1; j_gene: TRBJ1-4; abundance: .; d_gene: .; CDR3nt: TGTGCCAGCAACCTACACCTTGCAACTAATGAAAAACTGTTTTTT; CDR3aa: CASNLHLATNEKLFF
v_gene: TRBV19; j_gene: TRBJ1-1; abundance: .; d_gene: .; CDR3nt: TGTGCCAGTAGTATAGAAAGCCTACAGAACACTGAAGCTTTCTTT; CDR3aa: CASSIESLQNTEAFF
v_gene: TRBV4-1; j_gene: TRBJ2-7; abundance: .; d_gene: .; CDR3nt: TGCGCCAGCAGCTCCCCCCACGGGACTTTCTACGAGCAGTACTTC; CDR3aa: CASSSPHGTFYEQYF
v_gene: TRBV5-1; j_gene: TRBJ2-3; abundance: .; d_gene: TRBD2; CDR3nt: TGCGCCACTGGTCCGGGGGGATCCGGAACGGGGCCGCAGTATTTT; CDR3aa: CATGPGGSGTGPQYF
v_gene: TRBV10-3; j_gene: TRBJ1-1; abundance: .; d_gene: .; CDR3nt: TGTGCCATCAGTGCGGAGGGGACTGAAGCTTTCTTT; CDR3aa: CAISAEGTEAFF
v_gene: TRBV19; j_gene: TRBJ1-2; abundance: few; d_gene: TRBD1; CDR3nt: TGTGCCAGTAGGGGGACAGGGGGCAACTATGGCTACACCTTC; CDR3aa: CASRGTGGNYGYTF
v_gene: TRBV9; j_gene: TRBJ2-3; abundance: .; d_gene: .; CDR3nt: TGTGCCAGCAGCCCAACACTAGGGGTCACAGATACGCAGTATTTT; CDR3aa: CASSPTLGVTDTQYF
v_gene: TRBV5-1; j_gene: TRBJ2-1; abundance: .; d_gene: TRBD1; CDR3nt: TGCGCCAGCAGCTTGTCGACAGGGGGCGAATATGAGCAGTTCTTC; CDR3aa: CASSLSTGGEYEQFF
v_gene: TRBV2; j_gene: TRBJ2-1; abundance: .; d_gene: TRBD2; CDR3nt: TGTGCCAGCAGACGGACTAGCGGGAGCTCCTACAATGAGCAGTTCTTC; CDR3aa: CASRRTSGSSYNEQFF
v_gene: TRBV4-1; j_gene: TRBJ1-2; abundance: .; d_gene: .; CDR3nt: TGCGCCAGCAGCCAAGCGGGGGCAGGCCCTCTCGGCTACACCTTC; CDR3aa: CASSQAGAGPLGYTF
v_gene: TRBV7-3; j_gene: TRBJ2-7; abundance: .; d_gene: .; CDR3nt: TGTGCCAGCAGCTTAAATTCGGTCGGAGGGTACGAGCAGTACTTC; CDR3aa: CASSLNSVGGYEQYF
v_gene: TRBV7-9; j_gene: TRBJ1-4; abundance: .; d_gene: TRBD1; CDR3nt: TGTGCCAGCAGCCGCCCTGGGCAGGGGGCGCCCGAAAAACTGTTTTTT; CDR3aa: CASSRPGQGAPEKLFF
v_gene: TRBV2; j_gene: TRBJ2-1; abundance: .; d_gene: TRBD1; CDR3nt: TGTGCCAGCAGTGACAGGGGGATTTTCAATGAGCAGTTCTTC; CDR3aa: CASSDRGIFNEQFF